This T cell receptor (beta chain) was recovered during a study of radiation and T cells in renal cell carcinoma. V lost 4 bases, J lost 9 bases, and 16 bases lay in between. The CDR3 is 15 amino acids. In germline, CDR1 is MNHEY, CDR2 SVGAGI. This table comes from immunoSEQ multiplex PCR, and its TCRdb copy is limited to in-frame clones, with some not included. Of 120,000 to 150,000 clones listed, over 80% are singletons. Indicated time point: baseline pretreatment blood. Documented treatment: 15 Gy SBRT to primary tumor, nephrectomy 4 weeks later. The sequence derives from a woman aged 50 to 60 with renal cell carcinoma. The rearrangement links TRBV6-5 to TRBJ1-6; maybe TRBD1 (5 bases). This sample comprised blood, obtained from a patient whose treatment included radiotherapy and nephrectomy. Here the CDR3 reads CASSFRTTRGSPLHF. CDR3 coding DNA: TGTGCCAGCAGTTTCAGGACAACTCGGGGTTCACCCCTCCACTTT.